Below, one T cell receptor (beta chain) is given with its context. V lost 4 bases, J lost 0 bases, and 10 bases lay in between. The CDR3 totals 14 residues. Per the germline V gene, CDR1 is MNHNS and CDR2 is SASEGT. Diagnoses were established using clinical symptoms, serum thyroxine and TRAb, thyroid ultrasound and orbital computed tomography. The data were taken from a study of T cells in Graves' hyperthyroidism and ophthalmopathy. TCR beta CDR3 regions were amplified from RNA transcripts. When the TCR CDR3 underwent first-round RT-PCR, the HTBI primer set was used. From the multiplex PCR reads, TCRdb called clonotypes with MiXCR, one entry per CDR3 protein. The sample holds about 580,000 distinct CDR3 sequences; about 14% are singletons and the top ten take under 7%.

This sequence was found in a woman aged 25 to 39 with Graves' hyperthyroidism that later progressed to Graves' ophthalmopathy. The chain is built from TRBV6-1 and TRBJ2-7; tentatively, D is TRBD2 (5 bases). Sequenced sample: blood. CDR3 sequence (DNA): TGTGCCAGCAGTGTGGCTAGCTTCTCCTACGAGCAGTACTTC. Translated, it gives CASSVASFSYEQYF.